A single sample gave rise to the 6 T cell receptor beta chains below, sequenced in a study of blood T cell repertoires in COVID-19. The assay was immunoSEQ multiplex PCR, and TCRdb's table has in-frame clones only and misses some. The table shows 250,000 to 400,000 clones, with roughly 85% occurring only once. The sequencing sample was made of PBMCs or T cells enriched from blood (not recorded which). These receptors came from a woman aged 30 to 39 who had been exposed to COVID-19.

The V call is TRBV28, the J call TRBJ2-3, with 10 bases matching TRBD2. The germline CDR1 and CDR2 sequences are MDHEN and SYDVKM. The CDR3 loop spans 14 amino acids. V lost 7 bases, J lost 2 bases, and 3 bases stayed unmatched. CDR3 loop: CASKLAGLTDTQYF. The CDR3 DNA reads as TGTGCCAGCAAACTAGCGGGGCTCACAGATACGCAGTATTTT.

The V call is TRBV9, the J call TRBJ2-3; no clear D. The ends were cut back, 2 bases at V and 0 bases at J, with 7 bases in the middle. CDR3 size: 14 residues. Germline V gives CDR1 SGDLS, CDR2 YYNGEE. CDR3 protein: CASSVLGSTDTQYF. The CDR3 DNA is TGTGCCAGCAGCGTGTTGGGCAGCACAGATACGCAGTATTTT.

The CDR3 nucleotides are TGTGCCACCAGCAGTAGCGGGGGGTTCCCCACCGGGGAGCTGTTTTTT. It encodes CATSSSGGFPTGELFF. The chain employs TRBV15 and TRBJ2-2; 10 bases are shared with TRBD2. The CDR3 spans 16 residues. V shed 3 bases, J shed 4 bases, and the junction held 5 bases outside the gene matches. CDR1 and CDR2 (germline): LNHNV, YYDKDF (reference sequence).

The chain uses TRBV7-6 and TRBJ2-1, with unresolved D. Trimming left V 2 bases short and J 0 bases short, with 8 bases between. Germline CDR1 SGHVS, CDR2 FNYEAQ. The CDR3 spans 15 residues. The CDR3 DNA sequence: TGTGCCAGCAGCTTATTTGGCAGCTCCTACAATGAGCAGTTCTTC. Translation gives CASSLFGSSYNEQFF.

Of note for this clone: The sample holds other DNA sequences that translate to the same CDR3. The V gene is TRBV30, the J gene TRBJ1-2; 7 bases line up with TRBD1. Trimming at V came to 4 bases and at J to 8 bases, leaving 4 bases not matched to a gene. This CDR3 contains 11 residues. Germline CDR1 GTSNPN, CDR2 SVGIG (reference sequence). CDR3 nucleotide sequence: TGTGCCTGGACACAGGGGTACGGCTACACCTTC. Residues: CAWTQGYGYTF. Combining the CDR3 with reference TRBV30 and TRBJ1-2 gives the whole variable domain SQTIHQWPATLVQPVGSPLSLECTVEGTSNPNLYWYRQAAGRGLQLLFYSVGIGQISSEVPQNLSASRPQDRQFILSSKKLLLSDSGFYLCAWTQGYGYTFGSGTRLTVV.

The chain carries TRBV20-1 and TRBJ2-5, with 10 bases identical to TRBD2. V shed 3 bases, J shed 5 bases, and the junction held 6 bases outside the gene matches. CDR3 length: 14 amino acids. Germline CDR1 is DFQATT and CDR2 is SNEGSKA (reference sequence). This CDR3 reads CSASKLAGLETQYF. The CDR3 DNA reads TGCAGTGCTAGTAAACTAGCGGGATTGGAGACCCAGTACTTC.